Below, 32 T cell receptor beta chains from the same sample are listed, as sequenced in a study of blood T cell repertoires in COVID-19. Some clones are missing from TCRdb's copy, which holds only in-frame ones; the method was immunoSEQ multiplex PCR. Altogether fewer than 200,000 clones are present, approximately 84% being singletons, with the ten largest covering 7.5% to 9.5%. Sequencing was carried out using peripheral blood. The receptors originated from a man in his forties who had recovered from COVID-19.

The V and J genes are TRBV7-3 and TRBJ2-3, with TRBD1 matching 8 bases. Germline CDR1 and CDR2: SGHTA and FQGTGA. Trimming at V came to 5 bases and at J to 2 bases, leaving 6 bases not matched to a gene. The CDR3 totals 15 residues. CDR3 nucleotide sequence: TGTGCCAGCAGCCAAGGGACAGGCAACACAGATACGCAGTATTTT. Translated, it gives CASSQGTGNTDTQYF.

The rearrangement joins TRBV25-1 to TRBJ2-5; TRBD2 might be the D (6 bases). CDR3 length: 14 residues. Trimming left V 3 bases short and J 7 bases short, with 15 bases between. From germline, CDR1 is MGHDK and CDR2 SYGVNS. The CDR3 bases are TGTGCCAGCAGTGAGGCATGGGGGGTTGGGACCCAGTACTTC. The encoded protein is CASSEAWGVGTQYF.

The chain combines TRBV24-1 with TRBJ1-1; unclear D gene. The germline V gene has CDR1 KGHDR and CDR2 SFDVKD. The V end was cut by 12 bases, the J end by 4 bases, with 14 bases between. This CDR3 region has 12 residues. The CDR3 loop is CALGSRGTEAFF. In DNA form, the CDR3 reads TGTGCCCTGGGGAGTCGGGGCACTGAAGCTTTCTTT.

The genes are TRBV19 and TRBJ2-2; D uncertain. Germline CDR1 is LNHDA and CDR2 is SQIVND (reference sequence). The CDR3 is made up of 13 amino acids. Trimming took off 3 bases at V and 5 bases at J, with 7 bases between the two ends. DNA of the CDR3: TGTGCCAGTAGTATCTCCCCGACCGGGGAGCTGTTTTTT. This encodes CASSISPTGELFF. Supplemented by reference TRBV19 and TRBJ2-2, the full variable domain reads DGGITQSPKYLFRKEGQNVTLSCEQNLNHDAMYWYRQDPGQGLRLIYYSQIVNDFQKGDIAEGYSVSREKKESFPLTVTSAQKNPTAFYLCASSISPTGELFFGEGSRLTVL.

The chain has TRBV19 and TRBJ1-4; TRBD1 is a possible D gene (5 bases). The CDR3 is made up of 11 amino acids. The V gene's germline CDR1 is LNHDA and CDR2 SQIVND (reference sequence). Trimming took 6 bases from V and 8 from J, leaving 7 bases between them. The CDR3 DNA sequence: TGTGCCAGTAGCTGGGGCGAAAAACTGTTTTTT. It encodes CASSWGEKLFF.

The J gene is TRBJ2-1, the V gene TRBV7-2; 9 bases are shared with TRBD2. This CDR3 has 15 residues. Germline CDR1 reads SGHTA; CDR2 reads FQGNSA. Unmatched junction bases numbered 9, after V lost 3 bases and J lost 9 bases. CDR3 sequence reads: CASSFSGTSNTEQFF. As DNA, the CDR3 is TGTGCCAGCAGCTTTTCCGGGACTAGCAACACTGAGCAGTTCTTC.

In its sample, this clone was seen once. The chain has TRBV13 and TRBJ1-3; a weak D match, TRBD1 (5 bases). V was shortened by 5 bases and J by 8 bases, with 19 bases between the two germline ends. Germline-derived CDR1 and CDR2 are PRHDT and FYEKMQ (reference sequence). The CDR3 has 15 residues. CDR3 in amino acids: CASSPMTGVMDTIYF. The CDR3 region has the DNA TGTGCCAGCAGCCCAATGACGGGGGTTATGGACACCATATATTTT. Filled out from reference TRBV13 and TRBJ1-3, the complete variable domain reads AAGVIQSPRHLIKEKRETATLKCYPIPRHDTVYWYQQGPGQDPQFLISFYEKMQSDKGSIPDRFSAQQFSDYHSELNMSSLELGDSALYFCASSPMTGVMDTIYFGEGSWLTVV.

This chain joins TRBV7-2 and TRBJ1-1; unclear D gene. The CDR3 is 12 amino acids. The V end lost 7 bases, the J end lost 5 bases, and 11 bases lay between the germline ends. The germline gives CDR1 SGHTA, CDR2 FQGNSA. The CDR3, as DNA: TGTGCCAGCACCTGGCCAAATACTGAAGCTTTCTTT. Amino acid sequence: CASTWPNTEAFF.

Note on this clone: The same CDR3 also results from other DNA sequences found in this sample. The rearrangement links TRBV6-1 to TRBJ1-2; D is unclear. In germline, CDR1 is MNHNS, CDR2 SASEGT. Trimming cost V 1 base and J 8 bases, with 8 bases left between them. This CDR3 has 12 amino acids. The CDR3 DNA sequence: TGTGCCAGCAGTGAAGTAGGGAGCGGCTACACCTTC. It codes for CASSEVGSGYTF.

This chain uses TRBV5-1 with TRBJ2-5, with 11 bases aligning to TRBD2. CDR1 and CDR2 (germline): SGHRS, YFSETQ. The CDR3 is made up of 17 amino acids. The J segment lost 6 bases and the V segment lost 3 bases, leaving 13 bases of the junction unmatched. The CDR3, as DNA: TGCGCCAGCAGCTGGGACCCTAGCGGGGGGCTCATAAAGACCCAGTACTTC. It translates to CASSWDPSGGLIKTQYF.

The V gene is TRBV6-5, the J gene TRBJ1-5, with 11 bases matching TRBD1. The CDR3 has 15 amino acids. V dropped 11 bases and J dropped 5; count of bases not matched to a gene: 11. Germline values: CDR1 MNHEY, CDR2 SVGAGI. The CDR3 protein is CAGQGARILHQPQHF. The CDR3 nucleotides are TGTGCCGGACAGGGGGCGCGGATCCTTCATCAGCCCCAGCATTTT.

The gene calls are TRBV4-1 and TRBJ2-7; weak D call: TRBD2 (5 bases). This CDR3 has 15 residues. The germline gives CDR1 MGHRA, CDR2 YSYEKL. Trimming removed 0 bases from V and 5 bases from J, with 14 bases in between. The CDR3 region has the DNA TGCGCCAGCAGCCAAGACCGGGGAAGGGAAAACGAGCAGTACTTC. Translation: CASSQDRGRENEQYF.

This chain uses TRBV5-4 with TRBJ2-1; 7 bases map to TRBD1. Trimming at V came to 9 bases and at J to 8 bases, leaving 5 bases not matched to a gene. The CDR3 is made up of 11 amino acids. CDR1 and CDR2 (germline): SGHNT, YYREEE (reference sequence). CDR3 residues: CANDRVHEQFF. As DNA, the CDR3 is TGTGCCAACGACAGGGTGCATGAGCAGTTCTTC. Looking up the rest from reference TRBV5-4 and TRBJ2-1 gives the full variable domain: ETGVTQSPTHLIKTRGQQVTLRCSSQSGHNTVSWYQQALGQGPQFIFQYYREEENGRGNFPPRFSGLQFPNYSSELNVNALELDDSALYLCANDRVHEQFFGPGTRLTVL.

Many counts were recorded for this clone. The rearrangement uses TRBV2 and TRBJ2-7, with D tentatively TRBD2 (5 bases). V lost 7 bases and J 3 bases, leaving 13 bases between the germline ends. CDR3 length: 13 residues. Germline CDR1 is SNHLY and CDR2 is FYNNEI. CDR3 residues: CASNPGDYYEQYF. The CDR3, as DNA: TGTGCCAGCAATCCCGGAGACTACTACGAGCAGTACTTC.

The chain recombines TRBV5-1 with TRBJ1-1; the D is unclear. The CDR3 contains 13 residues. The germline V gene encodes CDR1 SGHRS and CDR2 YFSETQ. V lost 2 bases and J 1 base, leaving 6 bases between the germline ends. This CDR3 is CASSFAGNTEAFF. The CDR3 bases are TGCGCCAGCAGCTTCGCCGGGAACACTGAAGCTTTCTTT. The whole variable domain, filled in from reference TRBV5-1 and TRBJ1-1, reads KAGVTQTPRYLIKTRGQQVTLSCSPISGHRSVSWYQQTPGQGLQFLFEYFSETQRNKGNFPGRFSGRQFSNSRSEMNVSTLELGDSALYLCASSFAGNTEAFFGQGTRLTVV.

V is TRBV29-1 and J is TRBJ1-1, with TRBD1 matching over 8 bases. The CDR3 runs 16 residues. Unmatched junction bases numbered 17, after V lost 6 bases and J lost 5 bases. Per germline, CDR1 SQVTM and CDR2 ANQGSEA. In nucleotides, the CDR3 is TGCAGCGTCGCAAGCCTTTTGGACAGGGTCGGGACTGAAGCTTTCTTT. It specifies CSVASLLDRVGTEAFF. The full variable domain, completed using reference TRBV29-1 and TRBJ1-1, is SAVISQKPSRDICQRGTSLTIQCQVDSQVTMMFWYRQQPGQSLTLIATANQGSEATYESGFVIDKFPISRPNLTFSTLTVSNMSPEDSSIYLCSVASLLDRVGTEAFFGQGTRLTVV.

The chain recombines TRBV7-9 with TRBJ2-7, with 12 nucleotides matching TRBD2. The CDR3 contains 12 residues. V gave up 5 bases and J gave up 12 bases; unmatched junction bases: 5. CDR1 and CDR2 from the germline V gene are SEHNR and FQNEAQ (reference sequence). CDR3 amino acids: CASSQTSGSLYF. CDR3 nucleotide sequence: TGTGCCAGCAGCCAGACTAGCGGGAGTTTGTACTTC.

V usage is TRBV9 and J usage is TRBJ1-1; the match to TRBD1 covers 9 bases. CDR1 and CDR2 from the germline V gene are SGDLS and YYNGEE. V trimming: 5 bases; J trimming: 1 base; junction bases outside the gene matches: 3. This CDR3 region has 14 residues. The CDR3: CASSGTGWNTEAFF. The CDR3 DNA sequence: TGTGCCAGCAGTGGGACAGGGTGGAACACTGAAGCTTTCTTT.

This clone was observed once. A junction end diverges from the germline sequence, so it may reflect a read error. The V call is TRBV6-5, the J call TRBJ2-2; the match to TRBD1 covers 8 bases. CDR3 length: 13 amino acids. CDR1 is MNHEY and CDR2 is SVGAGI in the germline V gene. CDR3 in amino acids: CASGDRNTGELLF. For the CDR3, the DNA is TGTGCCAGCGGGGACAGGAACACCGGGGAGCTGCTTTTT.

This chain uses TRBV18 with TRBJ1-4, with 8 bases aligning to TRBD1. This CDR3 comprises 13 residues. Trimming took 4 bases from V and 8 from J; bases not matched to a gene: 3. Looked up from germline, CDR1 is KGHSH and CDR2 is LQKENI. The CDR3 sequence is CASSRGQEEKLFF. The DNA of the CDR3 is TGTGCCAGCTCACGGGGACAGGAAGAAAAACTGTTTTTT.

This clone was counted a single time. The chain links TRBV27 to TRBJ1-1; maybe TRBD1 (6 bases). Trimming stripped 6 bases from V and 1 base from J, with 9 bases between. The CDR3 contains 13 residues. The germline gives CDR1 MNHEY, CDR2 SMNVEV (reference sequence). In DNA form, the CDR3 reads TGTGCCAGCAGGCACAGGGAGAACACTGAAGCTTTCTTT. Translation: CASRHRENTEAFF.

This chain connects TRBV10-3 to TRBJ1-5, with D perhaps matching TRBD1 (6 bases). Between the trimmed V and J ends, which lost 6 bases and 3 bases, there was a span of 12 bases. The germline V gene encodes CDR1 ENHRY and CDR2 SYGVKD. CDR3 length: 14 amino acids. The CDR3 protein is CAIREQGDNQPQHF. The CDR3 region has the DNA TGTGCCATCAGGGAACAGGGCGACAATCAGCCCCAGCATTTT.

This clone occurred a few times. The V and J genes are TRBV5-4 and TRBJ2-3; no definite D call. CDR1 and CDR2 from the germline V gene are SGHNT and YYREEE (reference sequence). Deletions cut 1 base from V and 0 bases from J, with 3 bases between. The CDR3 has 13 amino acids. This CDR3 is CASSLTSTDTQYF. CDR3 bases: TGTGCCAGCAGCTTGACTAGCACAGATACGCAGTATTTT.

This chain joins TRBV5-6 and TRBJ2-1; 7 bases match TRBD1. Trimming cost V 4 bases and J 2 bases; bases outside gene matches: 3. CDR3 size: 14 residues. Germline V lookup: CDR1 SGHDT, CDR2 YYEEEE. CDR3 region: CASSLQGAYNEQFF. The CDR3 coding sequence is TGTGCCAGCAGCCTCCAGGGGGCCTACAATGAGCAGTTCTTC.

This clone was counted between two and nine times. The chain recombines TRBV27 with TRBJ1-1; D call uncertain. The CDR3 spans 13 residues. Trimming cost V 5 bases and J 1 base, with 8 bases left between them. Germline V gives CDR1 MNHEY, CDR2 SMNVEV (reference sequence). The DNA for the CDR3 is TGTGCCAGCAGTCAGCGGGGGAACACTGAAGCTTTCTTT. Protein product: CASSQRGNTEAFF.

The chain joins TRBV28 to TRBJ1-2; D gene uncertain. Germline V gene data show CDR1 as MDHEN and CDR2 as SYDVKM. Trimming took 2 bases from V and 8 from J, leaving 12 bases between them. CDR3 length: 13 amino acids. CDR3 sequence: CASSLGRERGYTF. DNA of the CDR3: TGTGCCAGCAGTTTAGGAAGGGAGCGCGGCTACACCTTC.

The chain recombines TRBV28 with TRBJ2-7; D possibly corresponds to TRBD1 (5 bases). Germline V CDR1 and CDR2: MDHEN, SYDVKM. Trimming removed 6 bases at V and 0 bases at J, with 12 bases between. The CDR3 extends over 14 amino acids. CDR3 region: CASRGRGYSYEQYF. The CDR3 DNA sequence: TGTGCCAGCAGGGGAAGGGGATACTCCTACGAGCAGTACTTC.

This chain links TRBV25-1 with TRBJ2-1, with TRBD2 matching 8 bases. After removal of 4 bases from V and 7 bases from J, the junction contained 15 bases not matched to a gene. CDR3 length: 17 amino acids. CDR1 MGHDK and CDR2 SYGVNS come from the germline V gene. This chain's CDR3 is CASSGGLAGQGNNEQFF. CDR3 bases: TGTGCCAGCAGTGGCGGATTAGCGGGACAAGGAAATAATGAGCAGTTCTTC.

The gene calls are TRBV19 and TRBJ2-3, with D perhaps TRBD2 (5 bases). Germline assignment: CDR1 LNHDA and CDR2 SQIVND (reference sequence). The V gene lost 7 bases and the J gene lost 3 bases, with 17 bases spanning the gap. The CDR3 spans 15 residues. CDR3 nucleotide sequence: TGTGCCAGTACCGTGGACTCGAAAGAAACAGATACGCAGTATTTT. As protein: CASTVDSKETDTQYF.

The rearrangement links TRBV28 to TRBJ1-6; possible D gene TRBD1, 6 bases. The CDR3 has 15 amino acids. V was trimmed by 2 bases and J by 6 bases, leaving 11 bases between them. Germline values: CDR1 MDHEN, CDR2 SYDVKM. Here the CDR3 reads CASSLDDRSNSPLHF. The DNA for the CDR3 is TGTGCCAGCAGTTTAGACGACAGGAGTAATTCACCCCTCCACTTT.

There are a few counts of this clone. V usage is TRBV3-1 (or the pseudogene TRBV3-2) and J usage is TRBJ1-5, with D maybe TRBD1 (6 bases). The CDR3 sequence is 15 residues long. The germline gives CDR1 LGHDT, CDR2 YNNKEL (reference sequence). V lost 4 bases and J lost 4, with 14 bases in between. The CDR3 protein is CASSLRGGSNQPQHF. The CDR3 region has the DNA TGTGCCAGCAGCCTCAGGGGTGGGAGTAATCAGCCCCAGCATTTT.

The chain uses TRBV7-2 and TRBJ2-1, with TRBD2 matching 9 bases. CDR3 length equals 13 residues. Germline CDR1 and CDR2: SGHTA and FQGNSA. Trimming cost V 3 bases and J 7 bases; bases outside gene matches: 1. The CDR3 sequence is CASSLREGNEQFF. As DNA, the CDR3 is TGTGCCAGCAGCTTGCGGGAGGGTAATGAGCAGTTCTTC.